Listed here are 16 T cell receptor beta chains from one sample, sequenced in a study of blood T cell repertoires in COVID-19. Repertoires were generated with immunoSEQ multiplex PCR, while TCRdb's copy carries only in-frame clones and drops some. Of around 220,000 clones listed, about nine tenths are singletons. Source material: PBMCs or T cells enriched from blood (not recorded which). All receptors derive from a woman aged 25 to 39 with acute COVID-19.

V and J are TRBV4-1 and TRBJ2-7; maybe TRBD2 (7 bases). Germline assignment: CDR1 MGHRA and CDR2 YSYEKL. The CDR3 totals 15 residues. Deletions cut 4 bases from V and 3 bases from J, with 16 bases between. The CDR3 region is CASSLGGAALYEQYF. CDR3 nucleotide sequence: TGCGCCAGCAGCCTTGGGGGGGCCGCACTCTACGAGCAGTACTTC.

The chain is built from TRBV6-5 and TRBJ1-2; D unclear. The V end was cut by 4 bases, the J end by 7 bases, with 7 bases between. CDR3 length: 11 amino acids. The germline CDR1 and CDR2 sequences are MNHEY and SVGAGI. CDR3 sequence: CASSSTGGYTF. As DNA, the CDR3 is TGTGCCAGCAGTTCCACTGGTGGCTACACCTTC.

V is TRBV7-3 and J is TRBJ1-1; weak D call: TRBD1 (5 bases). V dropped 0 bases and J dropped 1 base, with 15 bases sitting between them. Germline CDR1 and CDR2: SGHTA and FQGTGA. This CDR3 region has 17 residues. In DNA form, the CDR3 reads TGTGCCAGCAGCTTAACCCTACTGGGTAGGGGGAACACTGAAGCTTTCTTT. Protein: CASSLTLLGRGNTEAFF.

The chain employs TRBV28 and TRBJ1-1; possibly TRBD1 for D (5 bases). The germline V gene encodes CDR1 MDHEN and CDR2 SYDVKM. This CDR3 has 15 residues. V shed 10 bases and J shed 2 bases, with 20 bases lying between them. In nucleotides, the CDR3 is TGTGCCACCAATAGGGGAGGAAGGGTCAACACTGAAGCTTTCTTT. Translating it yields CATNRGGRVNTEAFF.

The rearrangement links TRBV11-2 to TRBJ2-1; tentatively, D is TRBD2 (6 bases). From germline, CDR1 is SGHAT and CDR2 FQNNGV. With 6 bases removed from V and 0 bases from J, the gap between germline ends came to 12 bases. The CDR3 has 15 amino acids. The CDR3, as DNA: TGTGCCAGCAGTAATCGGGGGAGCTCCTACAATGAGCAGTTCTTC. This translates into CASSNRGSSYNEQFF.

The rearrangement joins TRBV7-2 to TRBJ1-6; 9 bases agree with TRBD1. The CDR3 loop spans 15 amino acids. CDR1 and CDR2 (germline): SGHTA, FQGNSA. V lost 4 bases, J lost 5 bases, and 3 bases stayed unmatched. CDR3 region: CASSYRDRDNSPLHF. The CDR3 DNA sequence: TGTGCCAGCAGCTATCGGGACAGGGATAATTCACCCCTCCACTTT.

This sequence joins TRBV7-9 and TRBJ2-1; 8 bases match TRBD2. Germline values: CDR1 SEHNR, CDR2 FQNEAQ (reference sequence). The V and J ends lost 0 bases and 6 bases, in that order; junction bases with no gene match: 4. This CDR3 spans 15 amino acids. The CDR3 sequence is CASSLASGGFNEQFF. The CDR3 DNA follows: TGTGCCAGCAGCTTAGCCAGCGGGGGATTCAATGAGCAGTTCTTC.

This sequence joins TRBV3-1 (or the pseudogene TRBV3-2) and TRBJ1-2; D may be TRBD1 (5 bases). Germline CDR1 LGHDT, CDR2 YNNKEL (reference sequence). The CDR3 length is 15 residues. The V end lost 0 bases, the J end lost 4 bases, and 12 bases lay between the germline ends. In DNA form, the CDR3 reads TGTGCCAGCAGCCAAGAGGTGGGGCCCTCCTATGGCTACACCTTC. This translates into CASSQEVGPSYGYTF.

The chain uses TRBV19 and TRBJ2-1; D possibly corresponds to TRBD2 (6 bases). The CDR3 sequence is 14 residues long. The V end lost 10 bases, the J end lost 9 bases, and 22 bases lay between the germline ends. CDR1 and CDR2 from the germline V gene are LNHDA and SQIVND (reference sequence). The CDR3 loop reads CAISRDSGSGEQFF. CDR3 DNA: TGTGCCATCAGCCGGGACTCGGGTTCCGGTGAGCAGTTCTTC.

V gene TRBV11-2 combines with J gene TRBJ1-4; 8 nucleotides match TRBD1. Losses at the gene ends were 2 bases for V and 8 bases for J; bases not matched to a gene: 7. CDR3 size: 15 residues. CDR1 is SGHAT and CDR2 is FQNNGV in the germline V gene. This CDR3 reads CASSLQQGGAEKLFF. In DNA, the CDR3 is TGTGCCAGCAGCTTACAACAGGGGGGAGCGGAAAAACTGTTTTTT.

The chain employs TRBV30 and TRBJ1-1; possibly TRBD1 for D (6 bases). Germline loops: CDR1 GTSNPN, CDR2 SVGIG (reference sequence). V lost 7 bases to trimming and J lost 4 bases, with 13 bases between them. The CDR3 consists of 12 residues. CDR3 sequence: CAFHRVSTEAFF. The CDR3 DNA sequence: TGTGCCTTTCACAGGGTATCCACTGAAGCTTTCTTT.

The chain uses TRBV7-2 and TRBJ1-2, with TRBD1 matching over 9 bases. J lost 5 bases, V lost 1 base, and 11 bases had no gene match. Germline V gene lookup returns CDR1 SGHTA and CDR2 FQGNSA. The CDR3 loop spans 17 amino acids. CDR3 in DNA: TGTGCCAGCAGCTTAGATCTCGGGACAGGGACGAGGTATGGCTACACCTTC. Translating gives CASSLDLGTGTRYGYTF.

CDR3 bases: TGTGCCACCAGTGATCGGGACAGGGCCTATGGCTACACCTTC. Translated: CATSDRDRAYGYTF. V is TRBV24-1 and J is TRBJ1-2; 9 nucleotides agree with TRBD1. Germline CDR1 is KGHDR and CDR2 is SFDVKD. The CDR3 spans 14 residues. The junction had 2 bases not matched to a gene; V was cut back by 3 bases and J by 4 bases.

This clone appeared once. The chain carries TRBV2 and TRBJ1-1; the match to TRBD1 covers 8 bases. V shed 3 bases, J shed 4 bases, and the junction held 4 bases outside the gene matches. Germline CDR1 and CDR2: SNHLY and FYNNEI. The CDR3 is 14 residues long. In DNA form, the CDR3 reads TGTGCCAGCAGTGAGGCACAGGGGGGCACTGAAGCTTTCTTT. It specifies CASSEAQGGTEAFF.

The rearrangement uses TRBV9 and TRBJ1-1; a possible D gene is TRBD1 (5 bases). V lost 3 bases and J 3 bases, leaving 21 bases between the germline ends. Germline V lookup: CDR1 SGDLS, CDR2 YYNGEE. CDR3 length: 17 residues. The CDR3, as DNA: TGTGCCAGCAGCGGGGGGGAGGCAGGGTACGATCACACTGAAGCTTTCTTT. It codes for CASSGGEAGYDHTEAFF. Filled out from reference TRBV9 and TRBJ1-1, the complete variable domain reads DSGVTQTPKHLITATGQRVTLRCSPRSGDLSVYWYQQSLDQGLQFLIQYYNGEERAKGNILERFSAQQFPDLHSELNLSSLELGDSALYFCASSGGEAGYDHTEAFFGQGTRLTVV.

Points on this clone: Other DNA sequences within the sample encode an identical CDR3. This chain connects TRBV9 to TRBJ2-7; 9 bases are a match to TRBD2. CDR1 is SGDLS, CDR2 YYNGEE, per germline. With 0 bases clipped from V and 2 bases from J, the junction kept 3 bases outside the gene matches. The CDR3 consists of 15 residues. The CDR3 loop reads CASSVEPSGAYEQYF. CDR3 coding DNA: TGTGCCAGCAGCGTAGAGCCTAGCGGGGCCTACGAGCAGTACTTC.